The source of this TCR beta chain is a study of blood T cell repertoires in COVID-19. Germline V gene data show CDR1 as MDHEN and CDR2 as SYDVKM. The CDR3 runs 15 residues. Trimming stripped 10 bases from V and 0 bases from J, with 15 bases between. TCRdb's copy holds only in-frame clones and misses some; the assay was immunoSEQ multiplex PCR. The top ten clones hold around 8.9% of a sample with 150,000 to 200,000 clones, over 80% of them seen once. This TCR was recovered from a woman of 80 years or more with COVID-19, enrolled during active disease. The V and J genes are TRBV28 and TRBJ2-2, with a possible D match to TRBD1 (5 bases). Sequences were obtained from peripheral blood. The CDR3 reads CATIPPTANTGELFF. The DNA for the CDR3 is TGTGCCACCATACCCCCGACAGCGAACACCGGGGAGCTGTTTTTT.